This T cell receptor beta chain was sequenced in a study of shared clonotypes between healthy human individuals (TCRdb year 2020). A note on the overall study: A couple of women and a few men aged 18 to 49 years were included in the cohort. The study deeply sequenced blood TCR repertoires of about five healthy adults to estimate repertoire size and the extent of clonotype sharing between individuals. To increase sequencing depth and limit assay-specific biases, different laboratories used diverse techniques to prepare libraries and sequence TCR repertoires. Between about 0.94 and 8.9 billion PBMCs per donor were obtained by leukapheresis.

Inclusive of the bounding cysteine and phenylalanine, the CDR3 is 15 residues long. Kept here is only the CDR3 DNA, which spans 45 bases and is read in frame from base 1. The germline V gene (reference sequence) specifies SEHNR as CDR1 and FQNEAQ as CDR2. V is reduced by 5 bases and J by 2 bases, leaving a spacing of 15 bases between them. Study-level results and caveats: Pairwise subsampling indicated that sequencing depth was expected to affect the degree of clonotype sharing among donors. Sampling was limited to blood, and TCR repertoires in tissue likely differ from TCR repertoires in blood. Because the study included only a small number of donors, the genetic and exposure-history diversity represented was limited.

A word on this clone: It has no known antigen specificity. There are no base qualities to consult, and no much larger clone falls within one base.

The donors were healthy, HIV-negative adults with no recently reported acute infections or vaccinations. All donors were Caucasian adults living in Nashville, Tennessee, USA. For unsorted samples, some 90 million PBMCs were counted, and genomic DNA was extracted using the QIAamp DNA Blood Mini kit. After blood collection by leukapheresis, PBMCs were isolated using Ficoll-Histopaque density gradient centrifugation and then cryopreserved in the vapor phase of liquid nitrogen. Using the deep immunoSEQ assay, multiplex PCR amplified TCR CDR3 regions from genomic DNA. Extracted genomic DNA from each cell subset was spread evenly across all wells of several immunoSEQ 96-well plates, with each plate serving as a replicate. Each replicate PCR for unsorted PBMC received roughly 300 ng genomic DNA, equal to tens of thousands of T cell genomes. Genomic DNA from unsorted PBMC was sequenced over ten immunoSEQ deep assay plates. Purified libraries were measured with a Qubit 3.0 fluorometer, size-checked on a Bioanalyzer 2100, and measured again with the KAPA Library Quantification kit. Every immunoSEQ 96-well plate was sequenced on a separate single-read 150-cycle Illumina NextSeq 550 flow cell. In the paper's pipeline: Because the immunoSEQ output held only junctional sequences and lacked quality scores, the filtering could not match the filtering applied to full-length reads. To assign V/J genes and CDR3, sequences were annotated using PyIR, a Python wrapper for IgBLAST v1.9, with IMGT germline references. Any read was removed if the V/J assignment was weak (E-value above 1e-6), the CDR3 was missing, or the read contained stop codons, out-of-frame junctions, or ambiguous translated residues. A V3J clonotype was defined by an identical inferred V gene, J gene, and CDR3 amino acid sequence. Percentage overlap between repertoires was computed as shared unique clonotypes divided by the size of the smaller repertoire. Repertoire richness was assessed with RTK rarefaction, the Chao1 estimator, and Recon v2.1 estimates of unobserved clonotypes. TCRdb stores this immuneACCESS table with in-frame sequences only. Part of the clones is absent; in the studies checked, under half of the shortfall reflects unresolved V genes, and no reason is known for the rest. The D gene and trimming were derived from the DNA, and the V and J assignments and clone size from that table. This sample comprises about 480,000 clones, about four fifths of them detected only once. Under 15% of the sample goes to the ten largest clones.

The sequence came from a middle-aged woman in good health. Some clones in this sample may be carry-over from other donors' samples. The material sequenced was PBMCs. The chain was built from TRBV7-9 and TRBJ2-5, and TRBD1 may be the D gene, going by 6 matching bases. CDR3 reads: CASSPYGQPQETQYF. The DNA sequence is TGTGCCAGCAGCCCTTACGGACAGCCTCAAGAGACCCAGTACTTC. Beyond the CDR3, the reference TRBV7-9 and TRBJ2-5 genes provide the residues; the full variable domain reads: DTGVSQNPRHKITKRGQNVTFRCDPISEHNRLYWYRQTLGQGPEFLTYFQNEAQLEKSRLLSDRFSAERPKGSFSTLEIQRTEQGDSAMYLCASSPYGQPQETQYFGPGTRLLVL.